These 23 T cell receptor beta chains originate from one sample sequenced in a study of PD-L1 blockade in urothelial cancer. TCRdb's copy holds only in-frame clones and misses some; the assay was immunoSEQ multiplex PCR. The sample consists of roughly 2,500 clones, around 31% of them appearing once. The sequenced sample was tumor tissue, obtained before atezolizumab (anti-PD-L1) treatment. These receptors came from a man between 70 and 80 years old with urothelial cancer.

The gene calls are TRBV14 and TRBJ1-2, with unresolved D. The ends were cut back, 2 bases at V and 8 bases at J, with 18 bases in the middle. The CDR3 contains 15 residues. CDR1 and CDR2 from the germline V gene are SGHDN and FVKESK. CDR3 in DNA: TGTGCCAGCAGCCAAAGTACGGCGTTTTTGGGAGGCTACACCTTC. Translating it yields CASSQSTAFLGGYTF.

V and J are TRBV28 and TRBJ1-5; no definite D call. The CDR3 sequence is 16 residues long. Germline CDR1 and CDR2: MDHEN and SYDVKM. V dropped 3 bases and J dropped 2 bases, with 14 bases sitting between them. The CDR3 nucleotides are TGTGCCAGCAGTTTGGGCAGCCCCATTGGCAATCAGCCCCAGCATTTT. This gives the protein CASSLGSPIGNQPQHF.

This clone turned up a few times. The chain couples TRBV6-4 to TRBJ1-2, with 9 bases aligning to TRBD1. Looked up from germline, CDR1 is MRHNA and CDR2 is SNTAGT. V lost 3 bases and J lost 8; bases outside the gene matches: 10. This CDR3 has 15 residues. The CDR3 DNA reads as TGTGCCAGCAGTGAGACGGACAGGGGTCTTTGGGGCTACACCTTC. It is translated as CASSETDRGLWGYTF.

This clone was seen a handful of times. V and J are TRBV30 and TRBJ2-7; no firm D call. The CDR3 is 15 residues long. The germline CDR1 and CDR2 sequences are GTSNPN and SVGIG (reference sequence). Trimming stripped 2 bases from V and 6 bases from J, with 20 bases between. The CDR3 loop reads CAWSLQGPAPGEQYF. The DNA of the CDR3 is TGTGCCTGGAGTCTACAAGGACCAGCGCCAGGCGAGCAGTACTTC.

V is TRBV5-1 and J is TRBJ1-6; D uncertain. The CDR3 totals 15 residues. Germline V gene lookup returns CDR1 SGHRS and CDR2 YFSETQ. Trimming removed 0 bases from V and 9 bases from J, with 13 bases in between. CDR3 region: CASSLAWWWRSPLHF. As DNA, the CDR3 is TGCGCCAGCAGCTTGGCCTGGTGGTGGCGTTCACCCCTCCACTTT.

The rearrangement joins TRBV7-6 to TRBJ1-5; 11 bases are shared with TRBD1. The trim removed 3 bases at V and 7 bases at J, leaving 8 bases unmatched. CDR3 length: 16 residues. CDR1 SGHVS and CDR2 FNYEAQ come from the germline V gene. The CDR3: CASSLGGQGVRQPQHF. The DNA of the CDR3 is TGTGCCAGCAGCTTGGGGGGACAGGGGGTTCGGCAGCCCCAGCATTTT.

The chain is built from TRBV30 and TRBJ1-6; possible D gene TRBD1, 5 bases. Germline V gene data show CDR1 as GTSNPN and CDR2 as SVGIG (reference sequence). Trimming took 3 bases from V and 10 from J, leaving 16 bases between them. There are 14 residues in the CDR3. CDR3 bases: TGTGCCTGGAGCCTGGGGGTAGGAGACTCACCCCTCCACTTT. It encodes CAWSLGVGDSPLHF. Together with reference TRBV30 and TRBJ1-6, the CDR3 gives the full variable domain: SQTIHQWPATLVQPVGSPLSLECTVEGTSNPNLYWYRQAAGRGLQLLFYSVGIGQISSEVPQNLSASRPQDRQFILSSKKLLLSDSGFYLCAWSLGVGDSPLHFGNGTRLTVT.

This clone came up a few times. V gene TRBV6-8 combines with J gene TRBJ1-3; D gene unclear. V was pared by 5 bases and J by 4 bases, with 18 bases between. This CDR3 has 16 residues. The V gene's germline CDR1 is MNHGY and CDR2 SAAAGT. This chain's CDR3 is CASSARIRAAGNTIYF. CDR3 nucleotides: TGTGCCAGCAGTGCCCGGATTAGGGCTGCCGGAAACACCATATATTTT.

This clone has a handful of counts. This sequence joins TRBV6-8 and TRBJ2-3; D is unresolved. With 4 bases removed from V and 6 bases from J, the gap between germline ends came to 8 bases. Germline V lookup: CDR1 MNHGY, CDR2 SAAAGT. The CDR3 runs to 12 residues. The CDR3, as DNA: TGTGCCAGCAGTTCGATAGTGGATACGCAGTATTTT. As protein: CASSSIVDTQYF.

The gene calls are TRBV9 and TRBJ1-4, with unresolved D. V lost 5 bases to trimming and J lost 0 bases, with 8 bases between them. The CDR3 runs 14 residues. Per the germline V gene, CDR1 is SGDLS and CDR2 is YYNGEE. The CDR3 loop is CASSQVATNEKLFF. CDR3 nucleotide sequence: TGTGCCAGCAGTCAGGTTGCAACTAATGAAAAACTGTTTTTT.

The chain uses TRBV14 and TRBJ2-2; weak D call: TRBD2 (6 bases). Per the germline V gene, CDR1 is SGHDN and CDR2 is FVKESK. The V end was cut by 3 bases, the J end by 5 bases, with 13 bases between. CDR3 length equals 15 residues. CDR3 DNA sequence: TGTGCCAGCAGCCACATCACTAGCTATACCGGGGAGCTGTTTTTT. This gives the protein CASSHITSYTGELFF. Complete variable domain (other parts from reference TRBV14 and TRBJ2-2): EAGVTQFPSHSVIEKGQTVTLRCDPISGHDNLYWYRRVMGKEIKFLLHFVKESKQDESGMPNNRFLAERTGGTYSTLKVQPAELEDSGVYFCASSHITSYTGELFFGEGSRLTVL.

The chain employs TRBV29-1 and TRBJ1-3; D unresolved. CDR1 SQVTM and CDR2 ANQGSEA come from the germline V gene. This CDR3 is built from 15 residues. Between the trimmed V and J ends, which lost 0 bases and 4 bases, there was a span of 13 bases. CDR3 nucleotides: TGCAGCGTTGAAGATGGTCGCTCCTACGGAAACACCATATATTTT. This sequence encodes CSVEDGRSYGNTIYF.

This chain connects TRBV15 to TRBJ2-5; TRBD2 is a possible D gene (6 bases). Trimming stripped 3 bases from V and 1 base from J, with 21 bases between. Germline CDR1 reads LNHNV; CDR2 reads YYDKDF (reference sequence). The CDR3 sequence is 18 residues long. The CDR3 is CATSRSNGQRAFQETQYF. DNA of the CDR3: TGTGCCACCAGCAGGTCCAACGGCCAGCGGGCTTTCCAAGAGACCCAGTACTTC.

This clone has more than one count but fewer than ten. This chain joins TRBV6-8 and TRBJ1-3, with D possibly matching TRBD1 (5 bases). CDR1 and CDR2 (germline): MNHGY, SAAAGT. The V and J ends lost 1 base and 3 bases respectively, with 10 bases between them. This CDR3 has 15 residues. CDR3 loop: CASSYWGRDGNTIYF. The CDR3 bases are TGTGCCAGCAGTTACTGGGGCAGAGATGGAAACACCATATATTTT.

CDR3: CASSIRHTYGYTF. CDR3 coding DNA: TGTGCCAGTAGTATCCGACACACTTATGGCTACACCTTC. This chain links TRBV19 with TRBJ1-2, with D unclear. The CDR3 consists of 13 residues. Between the trimmed V and J ends, which lost 3 bases and 5 bases, there was a span of 10 bases. CDR1 is LNHDA and CDR2 is SQIVND in the germline V gene (reference sequence).

The V gene is TRBV6-8, the J gene TRBJ1-6; tentatively, D is TRBD1 (6 bases). CDR1 and CDR2 (germline): MNHGY, SAAAGT. Trimming removed 6 bases at V and 7 bases at J, with 10 bases between. CDR3 size: 13 residues. The CDR3 sequence is CASRRGDNSPLHF. CDR3 sequence (DNA): TGTGCCAGCAGGAGGGGGGACAATTCACCCCTCCACTTT.

This clone has a handful of counts. V usage is TRBV10-3 and J usage is TRBJ2-7; 8 bases align to TRBD1. CDR3 size: 16 residues. The J segment lost 4 bases and the V segment lost 10 bases, leaving 18 bases of the junction unmatched. CDR1 is ENHRY, CDR2 SYGVKD, per germline. In nucleotides, the CDR3 is TGTGCCACCTCTGGACAGGGAGTTTCAGGCGGGTACGAGCAGTACTTC. Translated, it gives CATSGQGVSGGYEQYF.

The chain recombines TRBV19 with TRBJ1-6; D gene unclear. Per germline, CDR1 LNHDA and CDR2 SQIVND (reference sequence). The CDR3 runs 12 residues. Trimming left V 11 bases short and J 9 bases short, with 14 bases between. The CDR3 loop is CASEDFGSPLHF. CDR3 bases: TGTGCCTCTGAGGATTTTGGTTCACCCCTCCACTTT.

This clone has just a few counts. The CDR3 here is CASSRGPIPTNEKLFF. The CDR3, as DNA: TGTGCCAGTAGCAGGGGCCCGATCCCCACTAATGAAAAACTGTTTTTT. The chain is built from TRBV19 and TRBJ1-4; a weak D match, TRBD1 (6 bases). The germline V gene has CDR1 LNHDA and CDR2 SQIVND (reference sequence). Trimming took off 6 bases at V and 2 bases at J, with 16 bases between the two ends. The CDR3 is 16 amino acids.

This clone is classed as medium-sized (0.01 to 0.1%). This chain connects TRBV27 to TRBJ2-7; D unclear. V lost 2 bases, J lost 1 base, and 12 bases lay in between. Looked up from germline, CDR1 is MNHEY and CDR2 is SMNVEV (reference sequence). The CDR3 length is 15 residues. CDR3 region: CASSLKQAGSYEQYF. In DNA form, the CDR3 reads TGTGCCAGCAGTTTAAAGCAGGCCGGATCCTACGAGCAGTACTTC.

The chain combines TRBV19 with TRBJ1-3, with TRBD1 matching over 9 bases. Germline V lookup: CDR1 LNHDA, CDR2 SQIVND (reference sequence). V lost 3 bases and J lost 2; bases outside the gene matches: 2. The CDR3 consists of 15 residues. The CDR3 DNA reads TGTGCCAGTAGTATCGGACAGGGGACTGGAAACACCATATATTTT. It translates to CASSIGQGTGNTIYF. Variable domain in full (rest from reference TRBV19 and TRBJ1-3): DGGITQSPKYLFRKEGQNVTLSCEQNLNHDAMYWYRQDPGQGLRLIYYSQIVNDFQKGDIAEGYSVSREKKESFPLTVTSAQKNPTAFYLCASSIGQGTGNTIYFGEGSWLTVV.

The chain uses TRBV5-1 and TRBJ1-3; the match to TRBD1 covers 7 bases. In germline, CDR1 is SGHRS, CDR2 YFSETQ. The junction had 9 bases not matched to a gene; V was cut back by 4 bases and J by 8 bases. The CDR3 length is 14 residues. The CDR3 DNA follows: TGCGCCAGCAGCCCACAGACAGGGAAGGACACCATATATTTT. Translated: CASSPQTGKDTIYF.

The gene calls are TRBV14 and TRBJ2-7; D gene unclear. Trimming removed 1 base from V and 4 bases from J, with 8 bases in between. From germline, CDR1 is SGHDN and CDR2 FVKESK. The CDR3 has 13 amino acids. CDR3 nucleotides: TGTGCCAGCAGCCAAGCAGAGCCATACGAGCAGTACTTC. It codes for CASSQAEPYEQYF.